The T cell receptor (beta chain) under discussion was sequenced for a study of T cell responses to AZD1222 COVID-19 vaccine. Study-wide findings and caveats: An increase in Spike-specific TCR breadth and depth was observed after two AZD1222 doses. Sampling that yielded the repertoires occurred only after the peak T cell response. Regions 160-218 and 743-854 held dominance among vaccine-associated CD4 TCRs, which spanned spike.

About this clone itself: The antigen is not known.

Assay used: immunoSEQ multiplex PCR; TCRdb lists only in-frame clones, some missing. The sample lists around 80,000 clones, around 90% occurring once. Second-dose timings of about 4 or about 12 weeks were pooled. The V end was cut by 1 base, the J end by 8 bases, with 12 bases between. This CDR3 region has 15 residues. Germline V gene data show CDR1 as SEHNR and CDR2 as FQNEAQ (reference sequence). The sequencing here drew on peripheral blood, taken 28 days after the second AZD1222 dose. The sequence was obtained from an adult who received the AZD1222 COVID-19 vaccine. V usage is TRBV7-9 and J usage is TRBJ1-6, with D possibly matching TRBD1 (5 bases). CDR3 residues: CASSLVGAGYSPLHF. The CDR3 DNA sequence: TGTGCCAGCAGCTTAGTCGGGGCCGGGTATTCACCCCTCCACTTT.